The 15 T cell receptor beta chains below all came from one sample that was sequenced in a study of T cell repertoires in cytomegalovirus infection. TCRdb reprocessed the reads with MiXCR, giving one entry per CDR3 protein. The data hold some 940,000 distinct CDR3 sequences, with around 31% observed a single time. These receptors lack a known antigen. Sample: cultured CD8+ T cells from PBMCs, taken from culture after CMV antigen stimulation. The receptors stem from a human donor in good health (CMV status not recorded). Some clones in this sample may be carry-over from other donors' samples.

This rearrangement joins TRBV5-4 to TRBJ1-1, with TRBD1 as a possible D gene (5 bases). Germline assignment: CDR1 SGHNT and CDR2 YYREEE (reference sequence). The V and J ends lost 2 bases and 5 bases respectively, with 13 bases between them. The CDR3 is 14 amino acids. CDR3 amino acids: CASSFRGEGTEAFF. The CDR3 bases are TGTGCCAGCAGCTTTCGAGGGGAGGGGACTGAAGCTTTCTTT. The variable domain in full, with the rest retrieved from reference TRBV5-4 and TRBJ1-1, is ETGVTQSPTHLIKTRGQQVTLRCSSQSGHNTVSWYQQALGQGPQFIFQYYREEENGRGNFPPRFSGLQFPNYSSELNVNALELDDSALYLCASSFRGEGTEAFFGQGTRLTVV.

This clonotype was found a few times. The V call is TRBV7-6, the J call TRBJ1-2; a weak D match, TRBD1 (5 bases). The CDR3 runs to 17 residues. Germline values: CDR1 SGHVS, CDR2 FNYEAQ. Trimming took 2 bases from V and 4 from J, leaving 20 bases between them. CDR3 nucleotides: TGTGCCAGCAGCTTATCTGTCGGCTTCTTTGGGGGCTATGGCTACACCTTC. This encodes CASSLSVGFFGGYGYTF.

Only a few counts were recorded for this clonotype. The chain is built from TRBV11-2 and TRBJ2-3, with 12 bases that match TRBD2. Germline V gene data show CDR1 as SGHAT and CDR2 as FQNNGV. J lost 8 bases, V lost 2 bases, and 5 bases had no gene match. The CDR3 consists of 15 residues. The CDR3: CASSLTSGGRGTQYF. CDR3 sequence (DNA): TGTGCCAGCAGCTTAACTAGCGGGGGGCGTGGTACGCAGTATTTT. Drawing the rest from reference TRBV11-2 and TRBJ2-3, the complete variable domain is EAGVAQSPRYKIIEKRQSVAFWCNPISGHATLYWYQQILGQGPKLLIQFQNNGVVDDSQLPKDRFSAERLKGVDSTLKIQPAKLEDSAVYLCASSLTSGGRGTQYFGPGTRLTVL.

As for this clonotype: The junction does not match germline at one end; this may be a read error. CDR3 amino acids: CASIYSTNEKLFF. The CDR3 region has the DNA TGTGCCAGCATTTACTCAACTAATGAAAAACTGTTTTTT. The chain is built from TRBV6-6 and TRBJ1-4, with D unclear. Germline V gene sequence: CDR1 MNHNY, CDR2 SVGAGI (reference sequence). The CDR3 length is 13 residues.

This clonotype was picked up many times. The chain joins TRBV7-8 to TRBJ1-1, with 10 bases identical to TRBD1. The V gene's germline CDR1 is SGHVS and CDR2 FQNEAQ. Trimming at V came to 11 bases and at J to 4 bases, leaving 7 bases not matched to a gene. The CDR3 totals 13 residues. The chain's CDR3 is CADGDRGVTEAFF. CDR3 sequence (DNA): TGTGCCGACGGGGACAGGGGAGTCACTGAAGCTTTCTTT.

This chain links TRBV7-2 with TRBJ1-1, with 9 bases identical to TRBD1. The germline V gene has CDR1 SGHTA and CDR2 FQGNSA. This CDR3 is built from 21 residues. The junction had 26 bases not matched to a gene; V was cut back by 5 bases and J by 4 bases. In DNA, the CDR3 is TGTGCCAGCAGCACAACCGGGACAGGGCGGGTGCACCCCGCTTCGATCACTGAAGCTTTCTTT. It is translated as CASSTTGTGRVHPASITEAFF.

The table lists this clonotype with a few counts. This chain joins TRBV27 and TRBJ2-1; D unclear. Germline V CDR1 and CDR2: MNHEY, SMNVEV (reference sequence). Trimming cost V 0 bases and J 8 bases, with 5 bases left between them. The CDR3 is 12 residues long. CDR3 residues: CASSLSMDEQFF. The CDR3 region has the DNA TGTGCCAGCAGTTTATCGATGGATGAGCAGTTCTTC.

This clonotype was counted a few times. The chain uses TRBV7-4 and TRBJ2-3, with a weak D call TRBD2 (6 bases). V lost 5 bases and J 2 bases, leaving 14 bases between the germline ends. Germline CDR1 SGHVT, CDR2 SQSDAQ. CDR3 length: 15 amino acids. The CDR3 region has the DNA TGTGCCAGCAGCCCCCGGGACTCTGACACAGATACGCAGTATTTT. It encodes CASSPRDSDTDTQYF.

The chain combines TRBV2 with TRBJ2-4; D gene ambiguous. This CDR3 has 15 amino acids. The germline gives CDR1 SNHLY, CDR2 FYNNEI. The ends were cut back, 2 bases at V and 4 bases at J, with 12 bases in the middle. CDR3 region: CASSESVGTKNIQYF. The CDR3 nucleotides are TGTGCCAGCAGTGAAAGTGTCGGAACAAAAAACATTCAGTACTTC.

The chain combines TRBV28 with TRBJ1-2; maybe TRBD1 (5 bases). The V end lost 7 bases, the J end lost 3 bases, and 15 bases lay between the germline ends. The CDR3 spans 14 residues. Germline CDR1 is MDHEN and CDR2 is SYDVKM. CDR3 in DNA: TGTGCCAGCACCTTAAGGGGTATTGACTATGGCTACACCTTC. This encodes CASTLRGIDYGYTF.

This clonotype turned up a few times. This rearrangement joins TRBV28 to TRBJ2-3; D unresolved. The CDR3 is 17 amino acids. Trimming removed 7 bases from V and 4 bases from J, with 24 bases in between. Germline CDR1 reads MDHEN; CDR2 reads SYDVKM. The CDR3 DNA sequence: TGTGCCAGCATCCTTAAGTTGTATAGCCCCCTCCCAGATACGCAGTATTTT. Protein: CASILKLYSPLPDTQYF.

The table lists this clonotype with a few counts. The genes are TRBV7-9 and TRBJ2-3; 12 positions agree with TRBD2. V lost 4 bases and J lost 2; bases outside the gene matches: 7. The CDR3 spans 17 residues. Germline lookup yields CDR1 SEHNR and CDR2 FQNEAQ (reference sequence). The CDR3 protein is CASSWTSGETSTDTQYF. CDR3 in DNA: TGTGCCAGCAGCTGGACTAGCGGGGAGACATCCACAGATACGCAGTATTTT. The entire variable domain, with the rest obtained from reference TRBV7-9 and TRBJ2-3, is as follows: DTGVSQNPRHKITKRGQNVTFRCDPISEHNRLYWYRQTLGQGPEFLTYFQNEAQLEKSRLLSDRFSAERPKGSFSTLEIQRTEQGDSAMYLCASSWTSGETSTDTQYFGPGTRLTVL.

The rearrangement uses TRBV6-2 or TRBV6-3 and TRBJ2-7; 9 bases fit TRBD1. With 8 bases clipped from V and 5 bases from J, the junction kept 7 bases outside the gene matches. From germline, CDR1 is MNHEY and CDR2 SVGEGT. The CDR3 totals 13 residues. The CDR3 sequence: CASDIGTGHEQYV. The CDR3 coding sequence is TGTGCCAGCGATATCGGGACAGGGCACGAGCAGTACGTC.

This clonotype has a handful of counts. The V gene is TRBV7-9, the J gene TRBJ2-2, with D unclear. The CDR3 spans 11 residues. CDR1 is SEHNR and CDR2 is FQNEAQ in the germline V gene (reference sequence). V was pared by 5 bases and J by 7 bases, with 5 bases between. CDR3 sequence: CASSRDGELFF. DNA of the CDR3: TGTGCCAGCAGCCGAGACGGGGAGCTGTTTTTT. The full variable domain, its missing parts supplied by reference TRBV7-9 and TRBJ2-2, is DTGVSQNPRHKITKRGQNVTFRCDPISEHNRLYWYRQTLGQGPEFLTYFQNEAQLEKSRLLSDRFSAERPKGSFSTLEIQRTEQGDSAMYLCASSRDGELFFGEGSRLTVL.

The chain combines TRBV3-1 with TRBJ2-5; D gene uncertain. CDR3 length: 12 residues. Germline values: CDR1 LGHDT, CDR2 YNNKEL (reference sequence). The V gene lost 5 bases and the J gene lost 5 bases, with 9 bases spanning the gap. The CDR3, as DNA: TGTGCCAGCAGCACCCCCGCGGAGACCCAGTACTTC. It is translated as CASSTPAETQYF.